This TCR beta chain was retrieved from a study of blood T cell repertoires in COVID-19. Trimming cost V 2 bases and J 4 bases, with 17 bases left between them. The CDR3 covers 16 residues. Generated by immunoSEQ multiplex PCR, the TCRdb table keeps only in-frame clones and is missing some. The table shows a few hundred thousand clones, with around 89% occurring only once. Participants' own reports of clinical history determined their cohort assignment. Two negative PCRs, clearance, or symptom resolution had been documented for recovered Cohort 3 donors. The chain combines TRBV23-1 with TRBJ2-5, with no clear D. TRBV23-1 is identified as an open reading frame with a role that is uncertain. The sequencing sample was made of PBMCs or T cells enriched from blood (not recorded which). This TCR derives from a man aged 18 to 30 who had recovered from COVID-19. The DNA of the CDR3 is TGCGCCAGCAGTCAAGGTTTGGGCAAAATGAGAGAGACCCAGTACTTC. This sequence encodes CASSQGLGKMRETQYF.